This is a list of T cell receptor beta chains from one sample in a study of cytomegalovirus exposure and HLA in healthy donors. The repertoire was sequenced with immunoSEQ multiplex PCR; TCRdb's copy has only in-frame clones and lacks some. The table lists 160,000 or so clones, around three quarters of them singletons, with around 1.5% in the top ten. Sequenced material: PBMCs. Every receptor here comes from a man in his forties or fifties in good health and CMV-seronegative. Each CDR3 is given with its conserved first and last residue. A D gene is named only where the DNA matches it firmly. Rows may omit the clone size; those that give it use once, few, many or a size class.

TRBV18	TRBD1	NA	TRBJ2-7	TGTGCCAGCTCACCGGACAGGGGGAGCTCCTACGAGCAGTACTTC	CASSPDRGSSYEQYF
TRBV7-2	TRBD2	NA	TRBJ2-1	TGTGCCAGCAGCCCTCTCGCGGGAGGCCTGTACAATGAGCAGTTCTTC	CASSPLAGGLYNEQFF
TRBV5-1	TRBD1	NA	TRBJ1-2	TGCGCCAGCAGCGCCACCACTGGACAGGGTAGCTATGGCTACACCTTC	CASSATTGQGSYGYTF
TRBV27	NA	NA	TRBJ2-3	TGTGCCAGCAGTCCTGACACTAGGCTTAGCACAGATACGCAGTATTTT	CASSPDTRLSTDTQYF
TRBV21-1	NA	NA	TRBJ1-2	TGTGCCAGCAGCAAAGAACTGCGGAGGAGCAACTATGGCTACACCTTC	CASSKELRRSNYGYTF
TRBV20-1	TRBD1	NA	TRBJ1-1	TGCAGGGGACAGGGCACTGAAGCTTTCTTT	CRGQGTEAFF
TRBV27	TRBD2	NA	TRBJ2-3	TGTGCCAGCAGTTTCGGGCTAGCGGGAGGCACAGATACGCAGTATTTT	CASSFGLAGGTDTQYF
TRBV29-1	TRBD2	NA	TRBJ2-2	TGCAGCGCAGGACTAGCGGGAGGTCTCCGCACCGGGGAGCTGTTTTTT	CSAGLAGGLRTGELFF
TRBV2	TRBD2	NA	TRBJ2-1	TGTGCCAGCATAGGTAGCGGGGGCCGGGAATCGCTGTTCTTC	CASIGSGGRESLFF
TRBV28	NA	NA	TRBJ1-2	TGTGCCAGCACCCTCATGAGTCCCTATGGCTACACCTTC	CASTLMSPYGYTF
TRBV4-2	NA	few	TRBJ1-1	TGTGCCAGCAGCCACGGGTCAATATATGAAGCTTTCTTT	CASSHGSIYEAFF
TRBV10-1	TRBD1	NA	TRBJ1-1	TGCGCCAGCAGTCCTCGACAGGGCGGCACTGAAGCTTTCTTT	CASSPRQGGTEAFF
TRBV6-6	NA	few	TRBJ1-1	TGTGCCAGCAGTTACCCTCAGGGGAAGGAGGCTGAAGCTTTCTTT	CASSYPQGKEAEAFF
TRBV29-1	TRBD2	NA	TRBJ2-3	TGCAGCGTTGATGAGGGACGGGGGGTCACAGATACGCAGTATTTT	CSVDEGRGVTDTQYF
TRBV9	NA	NA	TRBJ2-1	TGTGCCAGCAGCGTTAGAGCGTGGCAGGGCTTAGGCAATGAGCAGTTCTTC	CASSVRAWQGLGNEQFF